These T cell receptor beta chains were read from a single sample in a study of memory CD4+ T cells and cytomegalovirus serostatus. The data were produced by immunoSEQ multiplex PCR, yet TCRdb's version contains in-frame clones alone and is incomplete. Of about 46,000 clones listed, around four fifths were seen once; the top ten hold about 0.6%. Sequenced input: memory CD4+ T cells from blood. Every receptor here comes from an adult in good health and CMV-seronegative. Each CDR3 is given with its conserved first and last residue. Each record gives: V gene, J gene, clone size, D gene, CDR3 protein, CDR3 DNA. D genes are given only for firm matches. Not all rows give a size; the values are once, few, many and, for expanded clones, a class.

TRBV5-1,TRBJ2-7,few,NA,CASSPHVTRYEQYF,TGCGCCAGCAGCCCCCACGTTACGAGGTACGAGCAGTACTTC
TRBV29-1,TRBJ2-6,NA,NA,CSVGGAGANVLTF,TGCAGCGTTGGTGGCGCTGGGGCCAACGTCCTGACTTTC
TRBV10-3,TRBJ2-3,NA,NA,CAIRGGPASTDTQYF,TGTGCCATCAGGGGGGGCCCGGCTAGCACAGATACGCAGTATTTT
TRBV29-1,TRBJ1-2,medium-sized,NA,CSANRRDYGYTF,TGCAGCGCCAACCGAAGGGACTATGGCTACACCTTC
TRBV2,TRBJ1-4,NA,NA,CASSVDATNEKLFF,TGTGCCAGCAGTGTTGATGCAACTAATGAAAAACTGTTTTTT
TRBV7-9,TRBJ1-2,few,TRBD1,CASSLARQGEYGYTF,TGTGCCAGCAGCTTAGCGCGACAGGGAGAGTATGGCTACACCTTC
TRBV4-3,TRBJ1-1,NA,NA,CASSQKPNTEAFF,TGCGCCAGCAGCCAAAAACCGAACACTGAAGCTTTCTTT
TRBV7-8,TRBJ1-1,NA,NA,CASSSYDRNTEAFF,TGTGCCAGCAGCTCCTACGACAGGAACACTGAAGCTTTCTTT
TRBV29-1,TRBJ2-3,NA,TRBD2,CSVERGGTDTQYF,TGCAGCGTTGAGCGGGGGGGAACAGATACGCAGTATTTT
TRBV7-2,TRBJ1-2,NA,NA,CASSLDRQTSYGYTF,TGTGCCAGCAGCTTAGATAGACAGACCAGCTATGGCTACACCTTC
TRBV6-5,TRBJ2-6,NA,NA,CASSYQGSGANVLTF,TGTGCCAGCAGTTACCAAGGCTCTGGGGCCAACGTCCTGACTTTC
TRBV4-2,TRBJ1-1,few,NA,CASSQGPGSSEAFF,TGTGCCAGCAGCCAAGGACCGGGTTCCTCTGAAGCTTTCTTT
TRBV7-9,TRBJ2-1,few,NA,CASSLVGKLDSSEQFF,TGTGCCAGCAGCTTAGTGGGAAAACTAGACAGCAGTGAGCAGTTCTTC
TRBV7-8,TRBJ2-7,NA,TRBD2,CASSLSGLAGGTSYEQYF,TGTGCCAGCAGCTTATCGGGACTAGCGGGGGGAACCTCCTACGAGCAGTACTTC
TRBV18,TRBJ1-1,NA,NA,CASSPLQANTEAFF,TGTGCCAGCTCACCACTACAGGCGAACACTGAAGCTTTCTTT